Listed below are T cell receptor beta chains from one sample, sequenced in a study of blood T cell repertoires in COVID-19. TCRdb keeps only in-frame clones here, not all; method: immunoSEQ multiplex PCR. The sample contains 150,000 or so clones, over 70% of which appear only once. Source material: peripheral blood. These receptors were collected from a woman aged 55-70 years with acute or convalescent COVID-19. Both conserved end residues are part of each CDR3. Each record gives: J gene, V gene, CDR3 protein.

J: TRBJ1-2
V: TRBV5-4
CDR3: CASSLGAGSAYGYTF

J: TRBJ2-5
V: TRBV7-6
CDR3: CASSQRERDLRGWETQYF

J: TRBJ2-1
V: TRBV5-1
CDR3: CASSPGGSGHNEQFF

J: TRBJ2-1
V: TRBV3-1/TRBV3-2
CDR3: CASTPGTSPFREQFF

J: TRBJ1-3
V: TRBV28
CDR3: CASTNPLGGNTIYF

J: TRBJ1-4
V: TRBV27
CDR3: CASSSYPSFSNEKLFF

J: TRBJ2-1
V: TRBV6-5
CDR3: CASSYGLAPEENEQFF

J: TRBJ2-7
V: TRBV6-6
CDR3: CASVNRGHEQYF

J: TRBJ1-1
V: TRBV21-1
CDR3: CASSPEGNTEAFF

J: TRBJ1-2
V: TRBV6-1
CDR3: CASSRGAQGVNGYTF

J: TRBJ2-5
V: TRBV30
CDR3: CAWSVRAKETQYF

J: TRBJ1-1
V: TRBV27
CDR3: CASSLDRGLTEAFF

J: TRBJ1-1
V: TRBV6-6
CDR3: CASREGATEAFF

J: TRBJ2-3
V: TRBV5-1
CDR3: CASSPDRAGTDTQYF

J: TRBJ2-3
V: TRBV5-1
CDR3: CASSSGSAGTDTQYF

J: TRBJ1-2
V: TRBV30
CDR3: CALDPQGGEGYTF

J: TRBJ1-2
V: TRBV18
CDR3: CASSPSEGHYTF

J: TRBJ2-7
V: TRBV28
CDR3: CASSQQGALFYEQYF

J: TRBJ2-3
V: TRBV5-1
CDR3: CASSLQLAGNTDTQYF

J: TRBJ1-2
V: TRBV7-9
CDR3: CASSGQGQGGYTF

J: TRBJ1-1
V: TRBV9
CDR3: CASSVAPRGDTEAFF

J: TRBJ2-5
V: TRBV5-4
CDR3: CASSVDRGQLETQYF

J: TRBJ1-1
V: TRBV9
CDR3: CASSVSGQGLMSTEAFF

J: TRBJ1-1
V: TRBV27
CDR3: CASSSFLIPGEAAFF

J: TRBJ1-5
V: TRBV25-1
CDR3: CASSDQGSNQPQHF

J: TRBJ1-4
V: TRBV5-8
CDR3: CASSSQRTGDEKLFF

J: TRBJ2-7
V: TRBV7-2
CDR3: CASSLDRGQGYEQYF

J: TRBJ2-3
V: TRBV7-9
CDR3: CASSSQSDTQYF

J: TRBJ1-2
V: TRBV19
CDR3: CASRSTGDYGYTF

J: TRBJ2-1
V: TRBV6-5
CDR3: CASSILGLLNEQFF

J: TRBJ1-6
V: TRBV5-1
CDR3: CASSLQGDNSPLHF

J: TRBJ1-2
V: TRBV25-1
CDR3: CASSEGLYGYTF

J: TRBJ1-1
V: TRBV6-5
CDR3: CASSWGQGQGEAFF

J: TRBJ1-2
V: TRBV27
CDR3: CASTPREGMGGYTF